This note documents a single TCR beta chain sequence. Antigen specificity is unknown. This entry is derived from a study of shared clonotypes between healthy human individuals. Study-wide background: CD8 memory received one plate per donor, CD8 naive two, CD4 memory three and CD4 naive three.

Naive CD8 cells lacked CD45RO and underwent positive selection for CCR7, leaving out terminally differentiated effector memory CD45RA+ cells. Unmatched junction bases numbered 14, after V lost 3 bases and J lost 4 bases. Germline CDR1 reads SGDLS; CDR2 reads YYNGEE. The CDR3 covers 20 residues. The method was immunoSEQ multiplex PCR; TCRdb's version includes in-frame clones alone and lacks a portion of them. The sample consists of 550,000 to 750,000 clones, 95% of them appearing once. Study-level points and caveats: Richness estimates generally favored naive over memory subsets.

This clonotype originated in a woman in her twenties or thirties in good health. The specimen was naive CD8+ T cells sorted from blood. The genes are TRBV9 and TRBJ2-1; 15 bases are a match to TRBD2. The CDR3, as DNA: TGTGCCAGCAGCGCGATCACCGGGACTAGCGGGAGGAAGGGTTACAATGAGCAGTTCTTC. Residues: CASSAITGTSGRKGYNEQFF.